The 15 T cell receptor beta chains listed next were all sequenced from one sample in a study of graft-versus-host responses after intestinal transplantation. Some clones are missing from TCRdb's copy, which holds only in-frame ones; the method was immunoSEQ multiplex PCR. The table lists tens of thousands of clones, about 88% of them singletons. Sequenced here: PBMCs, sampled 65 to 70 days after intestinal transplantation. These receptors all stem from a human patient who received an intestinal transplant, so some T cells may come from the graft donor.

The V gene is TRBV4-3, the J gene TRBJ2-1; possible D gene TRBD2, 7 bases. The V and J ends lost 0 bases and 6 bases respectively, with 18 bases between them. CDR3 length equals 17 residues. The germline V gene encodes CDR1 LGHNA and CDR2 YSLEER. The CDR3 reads CASSQDWLGGATNEQFF. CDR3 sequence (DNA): TGCGCCAGCAGCCAAGATTGGTTAGGGGGGGCCACCAATGAGCAGTTCTTC.

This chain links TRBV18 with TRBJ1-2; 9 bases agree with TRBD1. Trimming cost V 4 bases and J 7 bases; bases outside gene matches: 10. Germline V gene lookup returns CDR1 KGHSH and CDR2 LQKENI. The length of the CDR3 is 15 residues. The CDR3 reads CASSLFGQGIFGYTF. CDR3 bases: TGTGCCAGCTCACTCTTCGGACAGGGGATTTTTGGCTACACCTTC.

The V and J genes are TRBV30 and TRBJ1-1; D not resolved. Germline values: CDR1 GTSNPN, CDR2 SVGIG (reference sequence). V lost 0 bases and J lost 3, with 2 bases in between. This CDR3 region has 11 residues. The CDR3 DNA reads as TGTGCCTGGAGTGTGTACACTGAAGCTTTCTTT. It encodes CAWSVYTEAFF.

The CDR3 loop reads CASSEAPGSSYEQYF. The CDR3 coding sequence is TGTGCCAGCAGTGAAGCGCCCGGAAGCTCCTACGAGCAGTACTTC. The chain employs TRBV6-1 and TRBJ2-7; D not resolved. This CDR3 spans 15 amino acids. Germline CDR1 is MNHNS and CDR2 is SASEGT. The V end lost 0 bases, the J end lost 0 bases, and 9 bases lay between the germline ends.

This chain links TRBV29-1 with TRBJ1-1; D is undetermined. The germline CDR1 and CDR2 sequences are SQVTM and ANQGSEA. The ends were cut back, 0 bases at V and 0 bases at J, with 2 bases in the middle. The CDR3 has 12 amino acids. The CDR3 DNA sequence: TGCAGCGTTGAAGACATGAACACTGAAGCTTTCTTT. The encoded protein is CSVEDMNTEAFF.

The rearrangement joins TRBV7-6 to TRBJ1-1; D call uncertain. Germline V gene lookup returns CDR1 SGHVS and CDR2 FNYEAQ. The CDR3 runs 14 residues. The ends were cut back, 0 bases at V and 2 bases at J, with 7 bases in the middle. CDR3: CASSLAGVNTEAFF. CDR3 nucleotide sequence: TGTGCCAGCAGCTTAGCCGGGGTAAACACTGAAGCTTTCTTT.

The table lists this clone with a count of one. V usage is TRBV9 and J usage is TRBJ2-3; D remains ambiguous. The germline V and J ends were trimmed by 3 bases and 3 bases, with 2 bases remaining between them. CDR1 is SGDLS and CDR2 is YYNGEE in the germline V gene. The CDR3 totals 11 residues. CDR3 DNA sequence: TGTGCCAGCAGCGATACAGATACGCAGTATTTT. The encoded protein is CASSDTDTQYF.

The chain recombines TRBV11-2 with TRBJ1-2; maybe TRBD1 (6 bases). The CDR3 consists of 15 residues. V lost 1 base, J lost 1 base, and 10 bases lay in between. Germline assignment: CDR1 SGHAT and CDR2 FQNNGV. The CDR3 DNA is TGTGCCAGCAGCTTAGTCCAGGGGATTAACTATGGCTACACCTTC. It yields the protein CASSLVQGINYGYTF.

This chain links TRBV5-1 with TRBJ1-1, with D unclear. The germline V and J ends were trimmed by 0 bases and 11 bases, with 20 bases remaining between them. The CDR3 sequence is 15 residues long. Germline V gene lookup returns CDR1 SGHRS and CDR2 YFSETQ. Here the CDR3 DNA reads TGCGCCAGCAGCTTGGAGTTGGCTGGGATCGGTTGGGCTTTCTTT. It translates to CASSLELAGIGWAFF.

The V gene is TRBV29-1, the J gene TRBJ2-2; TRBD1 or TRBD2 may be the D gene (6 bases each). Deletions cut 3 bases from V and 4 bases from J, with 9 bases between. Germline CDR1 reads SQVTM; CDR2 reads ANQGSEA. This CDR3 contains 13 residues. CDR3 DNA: TGCAGCGTTGACAGGGGAGGCACCGGGGAGCTGTTTTTT. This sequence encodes CSVDRGGTGELFF.

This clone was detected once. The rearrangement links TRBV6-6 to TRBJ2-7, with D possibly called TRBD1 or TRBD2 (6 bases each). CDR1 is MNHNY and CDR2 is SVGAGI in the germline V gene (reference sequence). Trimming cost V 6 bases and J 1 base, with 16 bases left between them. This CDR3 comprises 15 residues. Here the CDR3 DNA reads TGTGCCAGCAGCTCCTTAGGGGGGAAATCCTACGAGCAGTACTTC. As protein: CASSSLGGKSYEQYF.

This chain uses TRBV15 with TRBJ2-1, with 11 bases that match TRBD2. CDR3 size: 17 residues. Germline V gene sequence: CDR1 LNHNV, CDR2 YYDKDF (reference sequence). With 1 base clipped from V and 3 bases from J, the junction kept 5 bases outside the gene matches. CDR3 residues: CATSRVYTSGGYNEQFF. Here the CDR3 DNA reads TGTGCCACCAGCAGAGTATATACTAGCGGGGGCTACAATGAGCAGTTCTTC.

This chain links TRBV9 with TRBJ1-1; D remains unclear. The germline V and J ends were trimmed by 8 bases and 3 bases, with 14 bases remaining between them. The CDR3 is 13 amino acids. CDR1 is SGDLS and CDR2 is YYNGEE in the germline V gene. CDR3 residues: CASKGIRDTEAFF. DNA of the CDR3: TGTGCCAGTAAGGGCATTCGGGACACTGAAGCTTTCTTT.

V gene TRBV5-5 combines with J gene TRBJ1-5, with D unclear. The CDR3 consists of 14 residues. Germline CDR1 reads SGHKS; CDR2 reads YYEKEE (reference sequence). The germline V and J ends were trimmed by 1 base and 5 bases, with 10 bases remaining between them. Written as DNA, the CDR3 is TGTGCCAGCAGCTTGAATTTGGATCATCAGCCCCAGCATTTT. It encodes CASSLNLDHQPQHF.

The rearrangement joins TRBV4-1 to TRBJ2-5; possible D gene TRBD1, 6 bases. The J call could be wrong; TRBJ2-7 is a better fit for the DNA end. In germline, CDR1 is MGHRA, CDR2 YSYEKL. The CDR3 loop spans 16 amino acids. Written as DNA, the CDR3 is TGCGCCAGCAGCCAGCGATCGGCAGGGGTTGGATACGAGCAGTACTTC. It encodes CASSQRSAGVGYEQYF.